The 28 T cell receptor beta chains presented below share a single source sample, sequenced in a study of T-cell memory formation after mild COVID-19. TCRdb analysed the 5' RACE reads with MiXCR anew, one entry per CDR3 protein. This sample carries fewer than 700,000 distinct CDR3 sequences, about a sixth of them seen once, and the ten largest clones take around 12%. Source material: PBMCs or a T cell subset sorted from them (not recorded which). The origin of the receptors is an adult woman who had mild COVID-19 (a few samples of this study predate the infection). Cell type and time point are not known.

In its sample, this clonotype was seen a few times. This chain connects TRBV12-3 or TRBV12-4 to TRBJ2-5; D unclear. The V end was cut by 3 bases, the J end by 3 bases, with 8 bases between. The CDR3 has 13 residues. The CDR3 sequence is CASSFGLEETQYF. CDR3 coding DNA: TGTGCCAGCAGTTTTGGGCTCGAAGAGACCCAGTACTTC.

The rearrangement links TRBV5-6 to TRBJ2-2, with a tentative D call TRBD1 (5 bases). CDR1 and CDR2 from the germline V gene are SGHDT and YYEEEE. The CDR3 totals 13 residues. Trimming pared 4 bases from V and 10 bases from J, leaving 14 bases between. CDR3 residues: CASSLYAQEELFF. For the CDR3, the DNA is TGTGCCAGCAGCCTCTATGCACAGGAGGAGCTGTTTTTT.

The V call is TRBV11-2, the J call TRBJ2-3; 12 positions match TRBD2. The V and J ends lost 4 bases and 1 base, in that order; junction bases with no gene match: 12. Germline CDR1 SGHAT, CDR2 FQNNGV. The CDR3 extends over 19 amino acids. The CDR3 region is CASSSRLAGESRGTDTQYF. The DNA of the CDR3 is TGTGCCAGCAGCTCCCGACTAGCGGGGGAATCTAGAGGCACAGATACGCAGTATTTT.

This clonotype was counted ten times or more. In DNA, the CDR3 is TGCGCCAGCAGGTTAGGGAGGGGAGACACTGAAGCTTTCTTT. Translation: CASRLGRGDTEAFF. The chain employs TRBV5-1 and TRBJ1-1; TRBD1 is a possible D gene (5 bases). The CDR3 extends over 14 amino acids. Trimming stripped 5 bases from V and 3 bases from J, with 14 bases between. The germline V gene encodes CDR1 SGHRS and CDR2 YFSETQ.

The chain has TRBV30 and TRBJ1-1; D might be TRBD1 (5 bases). CDR3 length: 14 amino acids. The germline CDR1 and CDR2 sequences are GTSNPN and SVGIG (reference sequence). The ends were cut back, 0 bases at V and 5 bases at J, with 13 bases in the middle. CDR3 nucleotide sequence: TGTGCCTGGAGTGTGAGAAGGGGAGGGACTGAAGCTTTCTTT. Protein: CAWSVRRGGTEAFF.

The CDR3 DNA is TGTGCCAGCAGCGTATCTGGGGGCGAGGCCAAAAACATTCAGTACTTC. This sequence encodes CASSVSGGEAKNIQYF. The rearrangement joins TRBV9 to TRBJ2-4; TRBD1 is a possible D gene (6 bases). The V end was cut by 1 base, the J end by 1 base, with 12 bases between. Germline V gene data show CDR1 as SGDLS and CDR2 as YYNGEE. The length of the CDR3 is 16 residues.

This clonotype was seen a few times. This sequence joins TRBV25-1 and TRBJ1-2, with TRBD1 matching over 8 bases. Trimming at V came to 3 bases and at J to 4 bases, leaving 16 bases not matched to a gene. The CDR3 extends over 18 amino acids. Germline V gives CDR1 MGHDK, CDR2 SYGVNS. Here the CDR3 reads CASSEGVLRTGSIYGYTF. CDR3 bases: TGTGCCAGCAGTGAGGGGGTCTTACGGACAGGGAGTATCTATGGCTACACCTTC.

J is TRBJ2-1 and V is TRBV7-8; TRBD1 agrees at 10 bases. The CDR3 totals 13 residues. Germline V gene sequence: CDR1 SGHVS, CDR2 FQNEAQ. V lost 4 bases to trimming and J lost 12 bases; unmatched junction nucleotides: 6. The CDR3 spells CASSSGQGVAQFF. In DNA form, the CDR3 reads TGTGCCAGCAGCTCAGGACAGGGGGTAGCGCAGTTCTTC.

This chain joins TRBV4-3 and TRBJ2-6, with 12 bases aligning to TRBD1. This CDR3 has 17 residues. V shed 3 bases, J shed 2 bases, and the junction held 2 bases outside the gene matches. The germline CDR1 and CDR2 sequences are LGHNA and YSLEER. CDR3 amino acids: CASSQGQGAPGANVLTF. The CDR3 DNA follows: TGCGCCAGCAGCCAGGGACAGGGGGCCCCTGGGGCCAACGTCCTGACTTTC.

This clonotype was counted a few times. V usage is TRBV3-1 and J usage is TRBJ1-6; D perhaps matches TRBD1 (5 bases). The V gene lost 4 bases and the J gene lost 7 bases, with 8 bases spanning the gap. The CDR3 loop spans 13 amino acids. Germline CDR1 reads LGHDT; CDR2 reads YNNKEL (reference sequence). The CDR3 reads CASSRDWNSPLHF. For the CDR3, the DNA is TGTGCCAGCAGCCGGGACTGGAATTCACCCCTCCACTTT.

This chain connects TRBV7-6 to TRBJ2-3, with D possibly matching TRBD2 (5 bases). The ends were cut back, 5 bases at V and 3 bases at J, with 12 bases in the middle. The CDR3 has 14 residues. CDR1 SGHVS and CDR2 FNYEAQ come from the germline V gene. CDR3 protein: CASSLTLVTDTQYF. In DNA form, the CDR3 reads TGTGCCAGCAGCCTAACACTAGTTACAGATACGCAGTATTTT.

In DNA form, the CDR3 reads TGTGCCAGCAGGCTTGTGGGACAGGGGAAGGGAGCGGGCTACACCTTC. Encoded protein: CASRLVGQGKGAGYTF. The V and J genes are TRBV6-5 and TRBJ1-2, with 10 bases identical to TRBD1. The CDR3 consists of 16 residues. Germline values: CDR1 MNHEY, CDR2 SVGAGI. With V trimmed by 6 bases and J by 8 bases, 15 bases remained unmatched.

The CDR3 sequence is CASSLLAYTDTQYF. The CDR3 nucleotides are TGTGCCAGCAGCTTACTAGCGTACACAGATACGCAGTATTTT. This chain uses TRBV7-8 with TRBJ2-3, with a possible D match to TRBD2 (6 bases). V lost 2 bases to trimming and J lost 2 bases, with 8 bases between them. Per germline, CDR1 SGHVS and CDR2 FQNEAQ. The CDR3 runs 14 residues.

CDR3 in amino acids: CASSEMRGGARSSYNEQFF. The CDR3, as DNA: TGTGCCAGCAGTGAAATGCGCGGGGGGGCAAGGAGCTCCTACAATGAGCAGTTCTTC. V usage is TRBV2 and J usage is TRBJ2-1; TRBD2 matches at 9 bases. The J segment lost 0 bases and the V segment lost 2 bases, leaving 11 bases of the junction unmatched. Germline CDR1 reads SNHLY; CDR2 reads FYNNEI. This CDR3 comprises 19 residues.

The rearrangement links TRBV21-1 to TRBJ2-3; TRBD2 was called by the table and not checked on the DNA. TRBV21-1 is deemed a pseudogene. The CDR3 consists of 19 residues. CDR3 protein: CATTSRGSGSVIRTDTQYF. CDR3 coding DNA: TGTGCCACCACATCCCGGGGTAGCGGGAGTGTCATCCGCACAGATACGCAGTATTTT.

The chain has TRBV9 and TRBJ2-1, with 7 bases identical to TRBD1. The CDR3 consists of 14 residues. V lost 0 bases, J lost 5 bases, and 2 bases stayed unmatched. Germline V CDR1 and CDR2: SGDLS, YYNGEE. The CDR3 protein is CASSVVGTDNEQFF. The CDR3 region has the DNA TGTGCCAGCAGCGTAGTAGGGACAGACAATGAGCAGTTCTTC.

There are a few counts of this clonotype. J is TRBJ1-2 and V is TRBV10-2; D remains unclear. With 8 bases removed from V and 0 bases from J, the gap between germline ends came to 16 bases. Per germline, CDR1 WSHSY and CDR2 SAAADI. The CDR3 covers 15 residues. Written as DNA, the CDR3 is TGCGCCAGCCTGAGCCCCCAGCGGACTAACTATGGCTACACCTTC. It yields the protein CASLSPQRTNYGYTF.

This clonotype was counted ten times or more. J is TRBJ1-5 and V is TRBV6-5, with 10 bases fitting TRBD1. There are 15 residues in the CDR3. The J segment lost 3 bases and the V segment lost 5 bases, leaving 4 bases of the junction unmatched. Germline CDR1 is MNHEY and CDR2 is SVGAGI. CDR3 DNA sequence: TGTGCCAGCAGTCGGGACAGGGGAAACAATCAGCCCCAGCATTTT. Its protein product is CASSRDRGNNQPQHF.

This sequence joins TRBV5-5 and TRBJ1-1, with D perhaps TRBD1 (6 bases). Between the trimmed V and J ends, which lost 2 bases and 4 bases, there was a span of 18 bases. The CDR3 is 16 amino acids. From germline, CDR1 is SGHKS and CDR2 YYEKEE (reference sequence). CDR3 in amino acids: CASSFWGGGGTTEAFF. CDR3 nucleotide sequence: TGTGCCAGCAGCTTTTGGGGCGGAGGGGGAACCACTGAAGCTTTCTTT.

This clonotype has more than one count but fewer than ten. The V call is TRBV12-3 or TRBV12-4, the J call TRBJ1-2; D not certain. This CDR3 region has 13 residues. V was trimmed by 4 bases and J by 2 bases, leaving 8 bases between them. CDR3 amino acids: CASSSPPNYGYTF. CDR3 nucleotide sequence: TGTGCCAGCAGTTCCCCCCCAAACTATGGCTACACCTTC.

J is TRBJ1-1 and V is TRBV19, with D maybe TRBD1 (6 bases). Germline CDR1 and CDR2: LNHDA and SQIVND (reference sequence). V gave up 1 base and J gave up 3 bases, with 12 bases separating them. The CDR3 loop spans 15 amino acids. CDR3 bases: TGTGCCAGTAGTATAGTGGGGGGCGCAGACACTGAAGCTTTCTTT. Residues: CASSIVGGADTEAFF.

The gene calls are TRBV5-6 and TRBJ2-7; a weak D match, TRBD2 (5 bases). This CDR3 comprises 15 residues. Germline V gene data show CDR1 as SGHDT and CDR2 as YYEEEE. The germline V and J ends were trimmed by 2 bases and 2 bases, with 14 bases remaining between them. The CDR3 sequence: CASSFLSGGTYEQYF. Here the CDR3 DNA reads TGTGCCAGCAGCTTTTTAAGCGGCGGTACCTACGAGCAGTACTTC.

This clonotype has more than one count but fewer than ten. J is TRBJ1-3 and V is TRBV9; a possible D gene is TRBD1 (5 bases). The germline CDR1 and CDR2 sequences are SGDLS and YYNGEE. This CDR3 comprises 14 residues. The V gene lost 0 bases and the J gene lost 4 bases, with 8 bases spanning the gap. CDR3 residues: CASSVAGPGNTIYF. In DNA form, the CDR3 reads TGTGCCAGCAGCGTAGCAGGGCCGGGAAACACCATATATTTT.

This chain connects TRBV20-1 to TRBJ2-1, with TRBD2 identical over 12 bases. CDR1 DFQATT and CDR2 SNEGSKA come from the germline V gene (reference sequence). Unmatched junction bases numbered 11, after V lost 3 bases and J lost 2 bases. This CDR3 is built from 18 residues. Here the CDR3 DNA reads TGCAGTGCTAGCCCCGCTAGCGGGGGGGCCATCGCCTACAATGAGCAGTTCTTC. This codes for CSASPASGGAIAYNEQFF.

In this sample, this clonotype turned up many times. This rearrangement joins TRBV6-5 to TRBJ2-3, with 9 bases identical to TRBD1. The CDR3 has 16 residues. V gave up 2 bases and J gave up 9 bases; unmatched junction bases: 12. CDR1 and CDR2 (germline): MNHEY, SVGAGI. This chain's CDR3 is CASSYPGQGTLRTQYF. DNA of the CDR3: TGTGCCAGCAGTTACCCGGGACAGGGTACCCTCAGGACGCAGTATTTT.

This clonotype was counted between two and nine times. This rearrangement joins TRBV9 to TRBJ2-7, with TRBD1 matching over 8 bases. Trimming removed 3 bases from V and 1 base from J; junction bases left unmatched: 6. From germline, CDR1 is SGDLS and CDR2 YYNGEE. This CDR3 has 15 amino acids. In nucleotides, the CDR3 is TGTGCCAGCAGCGGGAACCGGGACAGGTCCTACGAGCAGTACTTC. Residues: CASSGNRDRSYEQYF. The whole variable domain, remainder taken from reference TRBV9 and TRBJ2-7, is DSGVTQTPKHLITATGQRVTLRCSPRSGDLSVYWYQQSLDQGLQFLIQYYNGEERAKGNILERFSAQQFPDLHSELNLSSLELGDSALYFCASSGNRDRSYEQYFGPGTRLTVT.

This clonotype was observed a handful of times. The genes are TRBV4-1 and TRBJ2-5, with TRBD2 matching over 8 bases. V lost 5 bases to trimming and J lost 5 bases; unmatched junction nucleotides: 10. Germline loops: CDR1 MGHRA, CDR2 YSYEKL. The CDR3 covers 15 residues. This chain's CDR3 is CASSTSGGVLETQYF. In DNA form, the CDR3 reads TGCGCCAGCAGCACAAGCGGGGGCGTCCTGGAGACCCAGTACTTC.

This clonotype was observed a handful of times. The genes are TRBV12-3 or TRBV12-4 and TRBJ2-1; 7 bases match TRBD2. This CDR3 is built from 16 residues. V lost 3 bases and J lost 2; bases outside the gene matches: 7. CDR3 bases: TGTGCCAGCAGTTTTATGGGGGAGGGCCCCTACAATGAGCAGTTCTTC. Amino acids: CASSFMGEGPYNEQFF.